The following is a TCR beta chain sequence with its context. No antigen is known for it. The record originates from a study of neoadjuvant anti-PD-1 for oral cavity cancer. Overall study: Most patients had three to four biweekly doses of 3 mg/kg nivolumab before resection. Non-progressing patients received a fourth nivolumab dose near day 43, then surgery on days 50-56. Study-wide results and caveats: Post-nivolumab, blood T cell clonality was significantly elevated in non-responders.

Libraries were prepared by immunoSEQ multiplex PCR; TCRdb keeps only in-frame clonotypes and omits some of them. The profile shows about 14,000 clones, roughly three fifths of them singletons. V lost 5 bases to trimming and J lost 10 bases, with 13 bases between them. The CDR3 totals 11 residues. CDR1 and CDR2 from the germline V gene are DFQATT and SNEGSKA (reference sequence). Material: PBMCs, obtained before nivolumab (anti-PD-1) treatment. This chain links TRBV20-1 with TRBJ2-3; D unclear. This TCR was recovered from a person between 40 and 85 years old with oral cavity squamous cell carcinoma. CDR3 DNA sequence: TGCAGTGCTCCTTCCCCTAGGGCGCAGTATTTT. Translated: CSAPSPRAQYF.